What follows are 10 T cell receptor beta chains derived from one specimen sequenced in a study of T-cell memory formation after mild COVID-19. TCRdb fed the 5' RACE reads into MiXCR, producing one record per CDR3 protein. Of hundreds of thousands of distinct CDR3 sequences in the sample, about 20% were seen once. The sample taken for sequencing was PBMCs or a T cell subset sorted from them (not recorded which). All receptors come from an adult woman who had mild COVID-19 (a few samples of this study predate the infection). Cell type and time point are not known.

The V call is TRBV18, the J call TRBJ1-4; the D gene is possibly TRBD1 (6 bases). The CDR3 totals 15 residues. Trimming left V 3 bases short and J 3 bases short, with 11 bases between. CDR1 and CDR2 (germline): KGHSH, LQKENI. CDR3 amino acids: CASSPEEGANEKLFF. The CDR3 coding sequence is TGTGCCAGCTCACCCGAGGAGGGGGCTAATGAAAAACTGTTTTTT.

The chain has TRBV30 and TRBJ1-2, with D possibly being TRBD1 (5 bases). V lost 7 bases and J lost 6, with 21 bases in between. The CDR3 extends over 14 amino acids. Looked up from germline, CDR1 is GTSNPN and CDR2 is SVGIG (reference sequence). The CDR3 DNA sequence: TGTGCCTCCCAAGGGCAGGGAGTCACACATGGCTACACCTTC. Its protein product is CASQGQGVTHGYTF.

The gene calls are TRBV12-3 or TRBV12-4 and TRBJ1-2; TRBD1 aligns across 10 bases. V shed 7 bases, J shed 8 bases, and the junction held 10 bases outside the gene matches. CDR3 length: 14 residues. The chain's CDR3 is CASTSAGTGDGYTF. DNA for the CDR3: TGTGCCAGCACCTCGGCTGGGACAGGGGACGGCTACACCTTC.

The chain joins TRBV7-8 to TRBJ2-5; 14 nucleotides align to TRBD2. The CDR3 is 15 amino acids. The junction had 3 bases not matched to a gene; V was cut back by 4 bases and J by 5 bases. The germline V gene encodes CDR1 SGHVS and CDR2 FQNEAQ. Here the CDR3 reads CASSSTSGGAETQYF. In nucleotides, the CDR3 is TGTGCCAGCAGCTCGACTAGCGGGGGGGCGGAGACCCAGTACTTC.

In this sample, this clonotype turned up a few times. J is TRBJ2-1 and V is TRBV10-3; 8 bases match TRBD2. Germline CDR1 reads ENHRY; CDR2 reads SYGVKD. The CDR3 sequence is 14 residues long. V lost 2 bases, J lost 7 bases, and 4 bases stayed unmatched. CDR3 sequence (DNA): TGTGCCATCAGTGAGCCCGGACTAGCTAATGAGCAGTTCTTC. Protein sequence: CAISEPGLANEQFF.

The chain is built from TRBV10-2 and TRBJ2-7, with 12 bases identical to TRBD2. The V gene's germline CDR1 is WSHSY and CDR2 SAAADI. This CDR3 contains 15 residues. V was pared by 5 bases and J by 5 bases, with 7 bases of the junction left unmatched. The CDR3 is CASSMTSGSLDEQYF. The CDR3 DNA follows: TGCGCCAGCAGTATGACTAGCGGGAGCCTTGACGAGCAGTACTTC.

This sequence joins TRBV5-1 and TRBJ2-5; 9 nucleotides line up with TRBD1. The J segment lost 5 bases and the V segment lost 1 base, leaving 15 bases of the junction unmatched. Germline V gene sequence: CDR1 SGHRS, CDR2 YFSETQ. The CDR3 is made up of 18 amino acids. The CDR3 protein is CASSLRPPGQGGKETQYF. The CDR3 DNA follows: TGCGCCAGCAGCTTGCGGCCTCCGGGACAGGGAGGGAAGGAGACCCAGTACTTC. The whole variable domain, remainder taken from reference TRBV5-1 and TRBJ2-5, is KAGVTQTPRYLIKTRGQQVTLSCSPISGHRSVSWYQQTPGQGLQFLFEYFSETQRNKGNFPGRFSGRQFSNSRSEMNVSTLELGDSALYLCASSLRPPGQGGKETQYFGPGTRLLVL.

At least ten counts were recorded for this clonotype. This chain uses TRBV19 with TRBJ2-1, with TRBD2 identical over 8 bases. This CDR3 comprises 14 residues. CDR1 LNHDA and CDR2 SQIVND come from the germline V gene (reference sequence). Trimming removed 10 bases from V and 3 bases from J; junction bases left unmatched: 8. CDR3: CATSPGGDYNEQFF. In nucleotides, the CDR3 is TGTGCCACCTCCCCGGGGGGGGACTACAATGAGCAGTTCTTC.

Only a few counts were recorded for this clonotype. The chain employs TRBV9 and TRBJ2-1; weak D call: TRBD2 (5 bases). Germline CDR1 and CDR2: SGDLS and YYNGEE. V shed 3 bases and J shed 9 bases, with 16 bases lying between them. CDR3 length: 14 residues. CDR3: CASSERTTSGEQFF. The CDR3 DNA is TGTGCCAGCAGCGAGCGGACGACCTCCGGTGAGCAGTTCTTC.

This clonotype has just a few counts. This chain joins TRBV11-2 and TRBJ1-3; D remains unclear. The germline V and J ends were trimmed by 1 base and 4 bases, with 14 bases remaining between them. Germline CDR1 reads SGHAT; CDR2 reads FQNNGV. This CDR3 is 16 amino acids long. CDR3: CASSLGPTVLGNTIYF. The CDR3 DNA is TGTGCCAGCAGCTTAGGGCCTACGGTCCTCGGAAACACCATATATTTT.